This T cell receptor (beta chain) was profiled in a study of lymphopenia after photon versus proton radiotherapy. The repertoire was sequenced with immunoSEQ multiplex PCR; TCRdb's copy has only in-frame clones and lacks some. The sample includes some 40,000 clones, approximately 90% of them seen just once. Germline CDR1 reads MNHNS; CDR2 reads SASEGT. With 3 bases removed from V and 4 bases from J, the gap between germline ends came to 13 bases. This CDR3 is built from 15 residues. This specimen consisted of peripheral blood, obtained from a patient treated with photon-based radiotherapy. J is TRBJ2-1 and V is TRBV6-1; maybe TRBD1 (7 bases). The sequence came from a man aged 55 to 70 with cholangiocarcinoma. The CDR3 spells CASSDRGASYNEQFF. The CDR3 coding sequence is TGTGCCAGCAGTGACAGGGGGGCTTCGTACAATGAGCAGTTCTTC.